Below are 3 T cell receptor beta chains sequenced from a single sample in a study of shared clonotypes between healthy human individuals. Libraries were prepared by immunoSEQ multiplex PCR; TCRdb keeps only in-frame clonotypes and omits some of them. The sample records a few million clones, approximately 92% being singletons. The material sequenced was naive CD4+ T cells sorted from blood. Subset reported: CD45RA+ positively selected. The receptors originated from a man younger than 35 in good health.

V is TRBV28 and J is TRBJ1-5, with 9 bases lining up with TRBD1. CDR1 is MDHEN and CDR2 is SYDVKM in the germline V gene. The CDR3 is 15 residues long. V trimming: 6 bases; J trimming: 2 bases; junction bases outside the gene matches: 5. Here the CDR3 DNA reads TGTGCCAGCAGCGAGGGACAGGGCGGCAATCAGCCCCAGCATTTT. This sequence encodes CASSEGQGGNQPQHF. The variable domain in full, completed from reference TRBV28 and TRBJ1-5, reads DVKVTQSSRYLVKRTGEKVFLECVQDMDHENMFWYRQDPGLGLRLIYFSYDVKMKEKGDIPEGYSVSREKKERFSLILESASTNQTSMYLCASSEGQGGNQPQHFGDGTRLSIL.

This clone was picked up one time. The chain joins TRBV6-5 to TRBJ1-2, with D possibly TRBD1 on 6 matching bases. There are 13 residues in the CDR3. Germline CDR1 reads MNHEY; CDR2 reads SVGAGI. V was pared by 5 bases and J by 7 bases, with 14 bases between. CDR3 coding DNA: TGTGCCAGCAGTCCCCCAGGGGCGGGTGGCTACACCTTC. The encoded protein is CASSPPGAGGYTF.

The chain employs TRBV27 and TRBJ2-7, with 8 bases identical to TRBD2. Unmatched junction bases numbered 6, after V lost 6 bases and J lost 2 bases. This CDR3 spans 14 amino acids. Germline V CDR1 and CDR2: MNHEY, SMNVEV (reference sequence). The CDR3 protein is CASSPSGPAYEQYF. The CDR3 DNA reads TGTGCCAGCAGCCCTAGCGGGCCTGCCTACGAGCAGTACTTC.